The 25 T cell receptor beta chains below come from one sample, sequenced in a study of CDR3 diversity in severe acne. Each CDR3 protein is one row after TCRdb ran MiXCR on the PCR reads. The table lists more than 80,000 distinct CDR3 sequences, around 50% of them singletons. The sample was blood. Every receptor here comes from a male donor with severe acne vulgaris.

This clonotype turned up a few times. V usage is TRBV29-1 and J usage is TRBJ1-4; perhaps TRBD1 as D (6 bases). The germline V and J ends were trimmed by 1 base and 8 bases, with 14 bases remaining between them. CDR1 is SQVTM, CDR2 ANQGSEA, per germline. The CDR3 is 14 amino acids. CDR3 nucleotides: TGCAGCGTTGAAGTTCGGGGACAAAAAGAAAAACTGTTTTTT. Translation gives CSVEVRGQKEKLFF.

The chain joins TRBV11-2 to TRBJ1-3; TRBD1 matches at 7 bases. In germline, CDR1 is SGHAT, CDR2 FQNNGV. This CDR3 is 13 amino acids long. After removal of 8 bases from V and 3 bases from J, the junction contained 4 bases not matched to a gene. The CDR3 loop reads CASSGGDGNTIYF. The CDR3 DNA follows: TGTGCCAGCTCAGGGGGTGATGGAAACACCATATATTTT.

Concerning this clonotype: A read error may be the cause here, since a much bigger clone is one base away. The chain uses TRBV5-1 and TRBJ2-3, with D perhaps matching TRBD2 (7 bases). The germline V gene has CDR1 SGHRS and CDR2 YFSETQ. The CDR3 spans 15 residues. CDR3 nucleotide sequence: TGCACCAGCAGCACGGGGGGCCTGCTCACAGATACGCAGTATTTT. This encodes CTSSTGGLLTDTQYF.

This clonotype was observed many times. The chain couples TRBV20-1 to TRBJ2-7, with D perhaps TRBD2 (5 bases). The germline V gene encodes CDR1 DFQATT and CDR2 SNEGSKA (reference sequence). The CDR3 is made up of 13 amino acids. The ends were cut back, 3 bases at V and 3 bases at J, with 12 bases in the middle. The CDR3: CSARPLGDYEQYV. The CDR3, as DNA: TGCAGTGCTAGGCCCCTCGGGGACTACGAGCAGTACGTC.

This clonotype was seen at least ten times. A much bigger clone sits one base away, suggesting this may be a read error. Given the absence of the conserved phenylalanine or tryptophan at the CDR3 end, a read error is likely. The CDR3 region is CASSDGTEYNEQFL. The CDR3 DNA reads TGTGCCAGCAGTGATGGGACAGAGTACAATGAGCAGTTCCTC. The J gene is TRBJ2-1, the V gene TRBV6-1; 7 nucleotides align to TRBD1. Trimming took 3 bases from V and 4 from J; bases not matched to a gene: 3. CDR3 length equals 14 residues. The germline V gene encodes CDR1 MNHNS and CDR2 SASEGT.

This clonotype was detected ten times or more. Since a much larger clone is just one base distant, this may be a read error. This chain uses TRBV6-1 with TRBJ2-6; the match to TRBD2 covers 7 bases. The germline V gene encodes CDR1 MNHNS and CDR2 SASEGT. J gave up 4 bases and V 6 bases, and 6 bases lay outside the gene matches. This CDR3 comprises 15 residues. DNA of the CDR3: TGTGCCAGCAGGGGGGGGGGGGGGGGGGCCAACGTCCTGACTTTC. It encodes CASRGGGGGANVLTF.

This rearrangement joins TRBV20-1 to TRBJ2-2; possibly TRBD2 for D (6 bases). The CDR3 spans 16 residues. CDR1 and CDR2 (germline): DFQATT, SNEGSKA (reference sequence). The V end lost 1 base, the J end lost 0 bases, and 12 bases lay between the germline ends. CDR3 sequence reads: CSARGEGTPNTGELFF. For the CDR3, the DNA is TGCAGTGCTAGAGGAGAAGGGACTCCGAACACCGGGGAGCTGTTTTTT.

The chain couples TRBV7-2 to TRBJ1-2; TRBD1 might be the D (5 bases). The CDR3 covers 15 residues. V lost 1 base and J 7 bases, leaving 16 bases between the germline ends. Germline V CDR1 and CDR2: SGHTA, FQGNSA. The CDR3 loop is CASSLGGRGGCGYTF. The CDR3 region has the DNA TGTGCCAGCAGCTTAGGTGGGAGGGGCGGCTGTGGCTACACCTTC.

This clonotype came up many times. The chain uses TRBV14 and TRBJ2-5, with 7 bases lining up with TRBD2. The CDR3 spans 14 residues. Per the germline V gene, CDR1 is SGHDN and CDR2 is FVKESK. V trimming: 6 bases; J trimming: 4 bases; junction bases outside the gene matches: 8. The CDR3 here is CASRQSGARETQYF. The CDR3 DNA sequence: TGTGCCAGCAGACAAAGCGGGGCACGAGAGACCCAGTACTTC.

This clonotype came up many times. V usage is TRBV19 and J usage is TRBJ2-5; possibly TRBD1 for D (6 bases). Trimming took 0 bases from V and 4 from J, leaving 9 bases between them. From germline, CDR1 is LNHDA and CDR2 SQIVND (reference sequence). This CDR3 contains 14 residues. The CDR3 spells CASSIDPTGETQYF. In DNA form, the CDR3 reads TGTGCCAGTAGTATAGATCCGACAGGAGAGACCCAGTACTTC. Complete variable domain (other parts from reference TRBV19 and TRBJ2-5): DGGITQSPKYLFRKEGQNVTLSCEQNLNHDAMYWYRQDPGQGLRLIYYSQIVNDFQKGDIAEGYSVSREKKESFPLTVTSAQKNPTAFYLCASSIDPTGETQYFGPGTRLLVL.

Turning to this clonotype: The limits of the CDR3 on the DNA are not certain, so only TCRdb's listed CDR3 is given. The chain's CDR3 is CASSFYICSARGRSDYEQYF. V usage is TRBV5-4 and J usage is TRBJ2-7; the table names TRBD2, a call not compared with the DNA. The CDR3 is 20 residues long, ends included. CDR1 is SGHNT, CDR2 YYREEE, per germline (reference sequence).

This clonotype was seen a few times. This sequence joins TRBV4-1 and TRBJ2-1; 8 nucleotides agree with TRBD2. CDR1 MGHRA and CDR2 YSYEKL come from the germline V gene. J lost 6 bases, V lost 3 bases, and 7 bases had no gene match. This CDR3 is built from 15 residues. CDR3 in DNA: TGCGCCAGCAGCCATAGCGGGGATAAAATCAATGAGCAGTTCTTC. Translating it yields CASSHSGDKINEQFF.

This clonotype appeared a single time. The gene calls are TRBV6-5 and TRBJ2-3, with D uncertain. Trimming removed 5 bases from V and 11 bases from J, with 17 bases in between. The germline gives CDR1 MNHEY, CDR2 SVGAGI. This CDR3 has 13 residues. The CDR3 coding sequence is TGTGCCAGCAGTCCCAGAGAGGTGGATGAGCAGTATTTT. This sequence encodes CASSPREVDEQYF.

The chain couples TRBV25-1 to TRBJ2-5; a possible D gene is TRBD2 (5 bases). V was trimmed by 2 bases and J by 5 bases, leaving 6 bases between them. This CDR3 comprises 12 residues. Germline CDR1 MGHDK, CDR2 SYGVNS. The CDR3 region is CASSETGETQYF. In nucleotides, the CDR3 is TGTGCCAGCAGTGAAACGGGGGAGACCCAGTACTTC.

There are many counts of this clonotype. The gene calls are TRBV20-1 and TRBJ2-1; 10 bases fit TRBD1. V was pared by 6 bases and J by 3 bases, with 8 bases of the junction left unmatched. Germline V gene data show CDR1 as DFQATT and CDR2 as SNEGSKA (reference sequence). There are 15 residues in the CDR3. CDR3 sequence: CSASKTGGDYNEQFF. Here the CDR3 DNA reads TGCAGTGCCTCCAAGACAGGGGGCGACTACAATGAGCAGTTCTTC.

On this clonotype itself: No conserved phenylalanine or tryptophan ends this CDR3, so it is likely a read error. The CDR3 loop is CASSQVLAGSLYEQYL. The CDR3 coding sequence is TGTGCCAGCAGCCAGGTACTAGCGGGGAGTCTCTACGAGCAGTACCTC. The V call is TRBV14, the J call TRBJ2-7; 10 nucleotides agree with TRBD2. CDR1 and CDR2 from the germline V gene are SGHDN and FVKESK. This CDR3 is 16 amino acids long. V shed 3 bases, J shed 3 bases, and the junction held 8 bases outside the gene matches.

Concerning this clonotype itself: A much larger clonotype is one base distant, so this may be a read error. No conserved phenylalanine or tryptophan is present at the end of the CDR3, so a read error is the likely explanation. J is TRBJ1-5 and V is TRBV20-1; D is ambiguous. CDR1 DFQATT and CDR2 SNEGSKA come from the germline V gene (reference sequence). V lost 5 bases, J lost 1 base, and 15 bases lay in between. The CDR3 covers 15 residues. The CDR3 DNA sequence: TGCAGTGCTTTCCCCCGGATCAGGAGCAATCAGCCCCAGCATTCT. Protein sequence: CSAFPRIRSNQPQHS.

The chain uses TRBV18 and TRBJ2-7; D might be TRBD1 or TRBD2, each matching 5 bases. Germline V gene lookup returns CDR1 KGHSH and CDR2 LQKENI. The V end lost 2 bases, the J end lost 3 bases, and 14 bases lay between the germline ends. The CDR3 sequence is 15 residues long. The CDR3 DNA reads as TGTGCCAGCTCACCAGGGACCGGGCAGATCTACGAGCAGTACTTC. It specifies CASSPGTGQIYEQYF.

This clonotype was recorded a few times. The rearrangement links TRBV18 to TRBJ2-2; 8 positions match TRBD2. Germline-derived CDR1 and CDR2 are KGHSH and LQKENI. This CDR3 is 16 amino acids long. V shed 2 bases, J shed 2 bases, and the junction held 4 bases outside the gene matches. CDR3: CASSPVAGTNTGELFF. For the CDR3, the DNA is TGTGCCAGCTCACCAGTAGCGGGAACAAACACCGGGGAGCTGTTTTTT.

This clonotype was observed at least ten times. CDR3 sequence (DNA): TGTGCCAGCAGCGGGTCCGGGAGAAATGAGCAGTTCTTC. Translated, it gives CASSGSGRNEQFF. The V gene is TRBV9, the J gene TRBJ2-1; D might be TRBD2 (6 bases). Germline V gene data show CDR1 as SGDLS and CDR2 as YYNGEE. The CDR3 runs 13 residues. With 3 bases removed from V and 7 bases from J, the gap between germline ends came to 11 bases.

The rearrangement joins TRBV10-3 to TRBJ1-1, with D uncertain. The CDR3 length is 14 residues. The V gene's germline CDR1 is ENHRY and CDR2 SYGVKD. The V and J ends lost 0 bases and 1 base respectively, with 6 bases between them. This chain's CDR3 is CAISESDGNTEAFF. The CDR3, as DNA: TGTGCCATCAGTGAGTCCGACGGGAACACTGAAGCTTTCTTT.

The V gene is TRBV3-1, the J gene TRBJ1-6; the D gene is possibly TRBD1 (6 bases). V lost 0 bases to trimming and J lost 8 bases, with 8 bases between them. Looked up from germline, CDR1 is LGHDT and CDR2 is YNNKEL (reference sequence). The CDR3 contains 14 residues. CDR3 in amino acids: CASSQDTGHSPLHF. The CDR3 coding sequence is TGTGCCAGCAGCCAAGACACAGGGCATTCACCCCTCCACTTT.

This clonotype showed up just a few times. The chain employs TRBV20-1 and TRBJ2-7, with no clear D. The V gene's germline CDR1 is DFQATT and CDR2 SNEGSKA (reference sequence). The V gene lost 5 bases and the J gene lost 3 bases, with 14 bases spanning the gap. The CDR3 consists of 13 residues. The CDR3 region is CSARSGSHYEQYF. The CDR3 bases are TGCAGTGCTCGATCGGGTTCCCACTACGAGCAGTACTTC.

This clonotype has only a few counts. This could be a read error, since a much larger clone is one nucleotide away. The V call is TRBV20-1, the J call TRBJ1-1, with unresolved D. CDR1 DFQATT and CDR2 SNEGSKA come from the germline V gene (reference sequence). The CDR3 is made up of 11 amino acids. Trimming cost V 3 bases and J 11 bases, with 13 bases left between them. CDR3 in DNA: TGCAGTGCTAGCCCGGAGGTATTCGCTTTCTTT. Translation: CSASPEVFAFF.

The chain couples TRBV25-1 to TRBJ1-2; no clear D gene. The ends were cut back, 7 bases at V and 8 bases at J, with 17 bases in the middle. Germline V gives CDR1 MGHDK, CDR2 SYGVNS. This CDR3 comprises 13 residues. For the CDR3, the DNA is TGTGCCAGCATTAACCAACGGATGGGCGGCTACACCTTC. Translated, it gives CASINQRMGGYTF.